Listed below are T cell receptor beta chains from one sample, sequenced in a study of shared clonotypes between healthy human individuals. The repertoire was sequenced with immunoSEQ multiplex PCR; TCRdb's copy has only in-frame clones and lacks some. Here the sample spans over a million clones, around four fifths being singletons. Material: memory CD4+ T cells sorted from blood. The receptors here all came from a man in his late teens or twenties in good health. Each CDR3 is given with its conserved first and last residue. The order of the fields is J gene, D gene, V gene, clone size, CDR3 DNA, CDR3 protein. A D gene is named only where the DNA matches it firmly. Clone sizes are given selectively: once, few, many, or a class where the clone is expanded.

>TRBJ2-6|TRBD1|TRBV27|few
TGTGCCAGCAGTTGGGGGACAGGGACTGGGGCCAACGTCCTGACTTTC
CASSWGTGTGANVLTF
>TRBJ2-3|TRBD2|TRBV9|.
TGTGCCAGCAGCACCTTAGGGCGGGGGGGCCCAGATACGCAGTATTTT
CASSTLGRGGPDTQYF
>TRBJ2-3|TRBD1|TRBV25-1|.
TGTGCCAGCAGTGATGACAGGGGCACAGATACGCAGTATTTT
CASSDDRGTDTQYF
>TRBJ2-5|.|TRBV2|.
TGTGCCAGCACGAGTCAGGGATCCCCACAAGAGACCCAGTACTTC
CASTSQGSPQETQYF
>TRBJ2-7|.|TRBV10-3|.
TGTGCCATCAGTGGGCACCCCTACGAGCAGTACTTC
CAISGHPYEQYF
>TRBJ1-5|.|TRBV2|.
TGTGCCAGCAGTGACAGGGAAGGGTTTCAGCCCCAGCATTTT
CASSDREGFQPQHF
>TRBJ2-7|.|TRBV6-1|.
TGTGCCAGCAGTGAAGGCTACAAACCGGGGGAGCAGTACTTC
CASSEGYKPGEQYF
>TRBJ1-2|.|TRBV5-6|.
TGTGCCAGCAGCTCAGGAGCTAACTATGGCTACACCTTC
CASSSGANYGYTF
>TRBJ1-1|.|TRBV7-2|many
TGTGCCAGCAGCGGCCTGGGGGTACGGAACACTGAAGCTTTCTTT
CASSGLGVRNTEAFF
>TRBJ2-1|.|TRBV28|.
TGTGCCAGCAGTCTCTCCTACAATGAGCAGTTCTTC
CASSLSYNEQFF
>TRBJ2-3|.|TRBV10-3|.
TGTGCCACGGGACTCAAAGGGTATGGTACGCAGTATTTT
CATGLKGYGTQYF
>TRBJ2-7|TRBD1|TRBV5-4|.
TGTGCCAGCAGCACGGGACAGGGACCCTACGAGCAGTACTTC
CASSTGQGPYEQYF
>TRBJ2-3|TRBD1|TRBV7-8|.
TGTGCCAGCAGCCGAAGGGGGAAGGACAGGGCGAACACAGATACGCAGTATTTT
CASSRRGKDRANTDTQYF
>TRBJ1-5|.|TRBV7-9|.
TGTGCCAGCAGCTTATCGGCAGGGGTCGGGCCCCAGCATTTT
CASSLSAGVGPQHF
>TRBJ2-5|.|TRBV2|.
TGTGCCAGCACCCAGACGGCGAACCAACCTCAAGAGACCCAGTACTTC
CASTQTANQPQETQYF
>TRBJ1-1|TRBD1|TRBV9|.
TGTGCCAGCAGCGGGGGACAGGGAGTGAACACTGAAGCTTTCTTT
CASSGGQGVNTEAFF
>TRBJ1-4|.|TRBV7-6|.
TGTGCCAGCAGCTTAGGGAGCACAACTAATGAAAAACTGTTTTTT
CASSLGSTTNEKLFF
>TRBJ2-3|.|TRBV11-3|.
TGTGCCAGCAGCTTAGATCGGCGCACAGATACGCAGTATTTT
CASSLDRRTDTQYF
>TRBJ2-1|TRBD2|TRBV28|.
TGTGCCAGCAGTTCACCCGGGACTAGCGGTCTCTACAATGAGCAGTTCTTC
CASSSPGTSGLYNEQFF
>TRBJ2-6|.|TRBV28|once
TGTGCCAGCAGCCCCCGGGACGGAGGCTCTGGGGCCAACGTCCTGACTTTC
CASSPRDGGSGANVLTF
>TRBJ2-1|TRBD1|TRBV6-5|.
TGTGCCAGCAGACCCGACAGGGCCAACAATGAGCAGTTCTTC
CASRPDRANNEQFF
>TRBJ2-1|.|TRBV5-4|few
TGTGCCAGCAGCTTCCCCGGGAGCTCCTACAATGAGCAGTTCTTC
CASSFPGSSYNEQFF